This T cell receptor (beta chain) was captured in a study of CD8+ T cells in alopecia areata. The sequencing template was cDNA reverse transcribed from extracted RNA. Assay used: immunoSEQ multiplex PCR; TCRdb lists only in-frame clones, some missing. The profile shows around 200,000 clones, roughly three fifths of them singletons. Germline CDR1 is SEHNR and CDR2 is FQNEAQ (reference sequence). This CDR3 has 15 residues. The V and J ends lost 0 bases and 5 bases respectively, with 13 bases between them. Treatment noted: oral pan-JAK inhibitor, 5-10 mg twice daily. Sequenced here: CD4+ T cells sorted from blood, sampled at week 4, from a patient treated with tofacitinib. The chain joins TRBV7-9 to TRBJ2-5; D might be TRBD2 (6 bases). This clonotype was sampled from a human donor with alopecia areata. The CDR3 reads CASSLAGTGDETQYF. As DNA, the CDR3 is TGTGCCAGCAGCTTAGCGGGGACGGGGGATGAGACCCAGTACTTC.